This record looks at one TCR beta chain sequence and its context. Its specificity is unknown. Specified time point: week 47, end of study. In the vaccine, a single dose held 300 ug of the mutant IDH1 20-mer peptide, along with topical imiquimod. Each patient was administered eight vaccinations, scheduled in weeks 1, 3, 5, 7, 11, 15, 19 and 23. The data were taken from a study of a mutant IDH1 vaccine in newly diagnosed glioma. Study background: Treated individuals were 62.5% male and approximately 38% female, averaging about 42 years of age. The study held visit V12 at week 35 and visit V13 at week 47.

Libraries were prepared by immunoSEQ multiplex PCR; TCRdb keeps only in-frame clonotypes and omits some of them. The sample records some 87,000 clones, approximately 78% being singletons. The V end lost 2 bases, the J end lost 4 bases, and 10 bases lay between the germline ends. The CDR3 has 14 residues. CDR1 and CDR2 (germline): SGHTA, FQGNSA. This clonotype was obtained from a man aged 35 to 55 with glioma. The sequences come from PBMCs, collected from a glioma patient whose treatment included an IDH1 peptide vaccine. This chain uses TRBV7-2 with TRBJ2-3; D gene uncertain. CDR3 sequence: CASSLTGWPDTQYF. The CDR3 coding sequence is TGTGCCAGCAGCTTAACGGGTTGGCCAGATACGCAGTATTTT.